The text below deals with one T cell receptor (beta chain). Its cognate antigen is unknown. CD8 cells classed as naive were CD45RO-negative and positively selected for CCR7, excluding terminally differentiated effector memory CD45RA+ cells. The entry originates in a study of shared clonotypes between healthy human individuals. TCRdb keeps only in-frame clones here, not all; method: immunoSEQ multiplex PCR. The repertoire holds roughly 2,000,000 clones, with about 95% as singletons. General study results and limits: Blood was the sole source, and tissue repertoires probably differ. Clonotype sharing among donors was thought likely to change with sequencing depth.

The CDR3 runs 16 residues. CDR1 LGHNT and CDR2 FRNRAP come from the germline V gene. V was clipped by 0 bases and J by 1 base, with 11 bases between them. This clonotype was obtained from a man aged 18 to 35 in good health. Sequencing was performed on naive CD8+ T cells sorted from blood. J is TRBJ2-3 and V is TRBV12-5; D is unresolved. The CDR3 DNA sequence: TGTGCTAGTGGTTTGGTAGGCGGCGCCCGCACAGATACGCAGTATTTT. Translated, it gives CASGLVGGARTDTQYF.